The table lists the clone carrying this T cell receptor (beta chain) with a count of one. Its antigen is currently unknown. Donors included only healthy HIV-negative adults lacking recent acute infections or vaccinations. The sample comes from a study of shared clonotypes between healthy human individuals. Study-wide results and limits: Against clonotypes common to all four donors, non-shared ones had lower generation probabilities. Memory subsets generally showed lower estimated richness than naive subsets. The naive CD4 repertoires of a few donors were compared, and roughly 5% of clonotypes were shared.

TCRdb keeps only in-frame clones here, not all; method: immunoSEQ multiplex PCR. Here the sample spans some 1.5 million clones, 95% to 99% being singletons. V shed 5 bases and J 5 bases; nucleotides not matched to a gene: 9. This CDR3 has 15 amino acids. The germline CDR1 and CDR2 sequences are MNHEY and SVGAGI. The chain combines TRBV6-5 with TRBJ2-1, with TRBD2 matching over 7 bases. Material: naive CD4+ T cells sorted from blood. As for subset: CD45RA+ positively selected. The TCR comes from a man aged 25-45 years in good health. The CDR3 sequence: CASSRTRASNNEQFF. The CDR3, as DNA: TGTGCCAGCAGTCGGACTAGGGCCTCAAACAATGAGCAGTTCTTC.